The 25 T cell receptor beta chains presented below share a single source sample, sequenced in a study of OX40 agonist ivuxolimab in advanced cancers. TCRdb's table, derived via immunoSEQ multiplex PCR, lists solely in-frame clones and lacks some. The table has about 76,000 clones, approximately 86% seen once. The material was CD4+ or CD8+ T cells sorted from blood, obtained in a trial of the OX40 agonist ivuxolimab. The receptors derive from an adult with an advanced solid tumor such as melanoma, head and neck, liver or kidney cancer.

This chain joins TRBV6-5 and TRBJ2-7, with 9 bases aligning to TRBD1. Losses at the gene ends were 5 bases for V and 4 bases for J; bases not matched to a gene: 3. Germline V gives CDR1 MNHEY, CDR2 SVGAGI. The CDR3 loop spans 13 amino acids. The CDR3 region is CASSDRGKYEQYV. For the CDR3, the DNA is TGTGCCAGCAGTGACAGGGGGAAGTACGAGCAGTACGTC.

The CDR3 DNA is TGTGCAAGTCGCTCGGGACAGGAAAGCTCCTATAATTCACCCCTCCACTTT. Translated: CASRSGQESSYNSPLHF. V usage is TRBV12-2 and J usage is TRBJ1-6; TRBD1 is the table's D call, not checked against the DNA. TRBV12-2 is listed as a pseudogene. The CDR3 extends over 17 amino acids.

The CDR3, as DNA: TGTGCCAGCACCCGGGAGGGGCCGAACACCGGGGAGCTGTTTTTT. Its translation is CASTREGPNTGELFF. This chain links TRBV6-1 with TRBJ2-2, with 8 bases lining up with TRBD2. Germline CDR1 and CDR2: MNHNS and SASEGT. The CDR3 is made up of 15 amino acids. With 7 bases clipped from V and 0 bases from J, the junction kept 4 bases outside the gene matches.

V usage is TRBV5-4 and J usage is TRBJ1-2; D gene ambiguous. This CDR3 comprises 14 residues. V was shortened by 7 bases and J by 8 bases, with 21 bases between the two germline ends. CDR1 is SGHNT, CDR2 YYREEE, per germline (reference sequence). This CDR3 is CASFSTGEGGGYTF. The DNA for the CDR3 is TGTGCCAGCTTCTCGACCGGGGAGGGTGGCGGCTACACCTTC.

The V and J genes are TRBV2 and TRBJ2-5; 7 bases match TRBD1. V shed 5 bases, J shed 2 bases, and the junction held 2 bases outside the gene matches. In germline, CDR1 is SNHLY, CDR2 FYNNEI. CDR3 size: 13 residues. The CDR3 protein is CASSLQGQETQYF. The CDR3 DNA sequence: TGTGCCAGCAGTCTACAGGGGCAAGAGACCCAGTACTTC.

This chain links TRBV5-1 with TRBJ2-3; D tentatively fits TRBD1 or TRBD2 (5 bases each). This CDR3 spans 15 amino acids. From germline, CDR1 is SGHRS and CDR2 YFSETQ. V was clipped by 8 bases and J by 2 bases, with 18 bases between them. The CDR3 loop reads CASAFNLGTTDTQYF. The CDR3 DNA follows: TGCGCCAGTGCATTCAACTTAGGGACCACAGATACGCAGTATTTT.

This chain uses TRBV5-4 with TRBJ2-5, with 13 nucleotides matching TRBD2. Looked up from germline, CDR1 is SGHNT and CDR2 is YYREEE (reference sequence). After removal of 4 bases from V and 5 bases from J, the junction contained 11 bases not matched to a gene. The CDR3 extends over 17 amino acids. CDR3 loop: CASSTRTSGGPWETQYF. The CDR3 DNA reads TGTGCCAGCAGCACCCGGACTAGCGGGGGCCCCTGGGAGACCCAGTACTTC.

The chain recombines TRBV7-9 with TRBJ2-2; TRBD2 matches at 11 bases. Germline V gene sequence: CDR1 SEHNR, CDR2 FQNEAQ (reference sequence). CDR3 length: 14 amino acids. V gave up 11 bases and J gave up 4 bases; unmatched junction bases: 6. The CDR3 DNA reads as TGTGCCGGTAGCGGGGGGGCCGGCACCGGGGAGCTGTTTTTT. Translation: CAGSGGAGTGELFF.

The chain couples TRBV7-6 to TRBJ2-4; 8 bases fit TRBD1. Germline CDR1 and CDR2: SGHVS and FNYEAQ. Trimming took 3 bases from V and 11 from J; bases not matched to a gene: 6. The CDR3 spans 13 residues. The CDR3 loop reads CASSLDRVSVQYF. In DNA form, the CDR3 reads TGTGCCAGCAGCTTGGACAGGGTATCGGTTCAGTACTTC.

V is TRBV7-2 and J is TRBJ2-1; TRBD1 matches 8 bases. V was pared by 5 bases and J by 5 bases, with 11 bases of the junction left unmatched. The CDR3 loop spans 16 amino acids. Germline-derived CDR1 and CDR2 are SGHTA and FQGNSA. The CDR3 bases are TGTGCCAGCAGCCTCCGGACAGGGCGAGGGAACAATGAGCAGTTCTTC. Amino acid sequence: CASSLRTGRGNNEQFF.

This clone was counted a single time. The CDR3 DNA sequence: TGTGCCAGCAGCTCACGGGGCGGTGACTATGGCTACACCTTC. Residues: CASSSRGGDYGYTF. The rearrangement links TRBV7-2 to TRBJ1-2, with a possible D match to TRBD1 (5 bases). The CDR3 extends over 14 amino acids. V dropped 4 bases and J dropped 3 bases, with 12 bases sitting between them. CDR1 is SGHTA and CDR2 is FQGNSA in the germline V gene.

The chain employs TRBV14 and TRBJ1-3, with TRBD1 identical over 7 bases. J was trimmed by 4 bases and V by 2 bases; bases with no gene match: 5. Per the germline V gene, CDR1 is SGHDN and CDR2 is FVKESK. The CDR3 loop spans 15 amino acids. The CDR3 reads CASSQTAGGGNTIYF. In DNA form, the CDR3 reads TGTGCCAGCAGCCAAACGGCAGGGGGAGGAAACACCATATATTTT.

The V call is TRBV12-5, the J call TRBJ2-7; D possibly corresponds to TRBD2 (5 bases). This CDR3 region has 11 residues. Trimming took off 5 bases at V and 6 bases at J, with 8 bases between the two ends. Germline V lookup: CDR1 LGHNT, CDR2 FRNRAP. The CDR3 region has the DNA TGTGCTAGTGGTCCCGAGGGCGAGCAGTACTTC. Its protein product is CASGPEGEQYF.

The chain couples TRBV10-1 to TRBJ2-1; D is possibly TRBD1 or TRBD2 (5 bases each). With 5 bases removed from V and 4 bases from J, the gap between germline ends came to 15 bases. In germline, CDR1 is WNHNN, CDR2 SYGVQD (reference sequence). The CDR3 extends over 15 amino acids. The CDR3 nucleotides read TGCGCCAGCAGTCCGCCGGGACGGAATTACAATGAGCAGTTCTTC. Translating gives CASSPPGRNYNEQFF.

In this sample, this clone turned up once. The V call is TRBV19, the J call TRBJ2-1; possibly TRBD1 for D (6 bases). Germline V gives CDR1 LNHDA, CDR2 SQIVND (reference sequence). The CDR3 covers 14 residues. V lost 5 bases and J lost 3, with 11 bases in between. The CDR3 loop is CASSGQGYYNEQFF. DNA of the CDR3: TGTGCCAGTAGTGGTCAGGGGTACTACAATGAGCAGTTCTTC.

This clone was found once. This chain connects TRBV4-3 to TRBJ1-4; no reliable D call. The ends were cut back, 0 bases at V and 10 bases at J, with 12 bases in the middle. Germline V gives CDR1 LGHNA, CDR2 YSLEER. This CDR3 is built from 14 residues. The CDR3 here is CASSQDSGSVKLFF. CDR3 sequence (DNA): TGCGCCAGCAGCCAAGATTCGGGGAGCGTAAAACTGTTTTTT.

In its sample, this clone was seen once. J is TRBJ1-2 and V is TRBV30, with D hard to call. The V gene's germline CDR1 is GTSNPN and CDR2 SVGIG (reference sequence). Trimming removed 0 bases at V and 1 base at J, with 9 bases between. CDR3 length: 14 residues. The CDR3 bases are TGTGCCTGGAGTGTCCTTGGCGTTAACTATGGCTACACCTTC. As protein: CAWSVLGVNYGYTF.

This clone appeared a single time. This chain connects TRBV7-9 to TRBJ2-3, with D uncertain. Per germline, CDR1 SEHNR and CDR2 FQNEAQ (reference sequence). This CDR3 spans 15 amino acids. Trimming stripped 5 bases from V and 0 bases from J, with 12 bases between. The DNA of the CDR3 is TGTGCCAGCAGCAACAGAGGACCTAGCACAGATACGCAGTATTTT. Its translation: CASSNRGPSTDTQYF.

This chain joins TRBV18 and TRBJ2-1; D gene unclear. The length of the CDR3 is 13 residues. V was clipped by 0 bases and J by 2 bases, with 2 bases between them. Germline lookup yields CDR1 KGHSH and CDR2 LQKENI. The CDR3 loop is CASSPPTYNEQFF. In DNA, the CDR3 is TGTGCCAGCTCACCACCTACCTACAATGAGCAGTTCTTC.

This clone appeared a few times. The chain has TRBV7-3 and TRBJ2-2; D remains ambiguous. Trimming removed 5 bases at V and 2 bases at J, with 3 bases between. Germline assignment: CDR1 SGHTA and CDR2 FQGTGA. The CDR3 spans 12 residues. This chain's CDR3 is CASSPNTGELFF. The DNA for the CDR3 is TGTGCCAGCAGCCCCAACACCGGGGAGCTGTTTTTT.

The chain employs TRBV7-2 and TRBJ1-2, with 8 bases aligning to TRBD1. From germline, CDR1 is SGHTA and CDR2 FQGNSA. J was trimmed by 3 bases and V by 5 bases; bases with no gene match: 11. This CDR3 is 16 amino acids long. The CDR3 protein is CASSPTNQGAYYGYTF. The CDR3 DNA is TGTGCCAGCAGCCCCACAAATCAGGGGGCGTACTATGGCTACACCTTC.

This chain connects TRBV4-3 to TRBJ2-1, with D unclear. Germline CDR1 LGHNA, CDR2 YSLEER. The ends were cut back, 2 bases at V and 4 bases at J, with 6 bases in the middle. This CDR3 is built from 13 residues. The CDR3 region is CASSQNNYNEQFF. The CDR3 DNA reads TGCGCCAGCAGCCAAAACAATTACAATGAGCAGTTCTTC.

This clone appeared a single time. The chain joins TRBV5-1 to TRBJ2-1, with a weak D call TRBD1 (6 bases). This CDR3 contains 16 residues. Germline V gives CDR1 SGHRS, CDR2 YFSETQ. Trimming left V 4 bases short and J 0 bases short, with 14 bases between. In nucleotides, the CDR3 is TGCGCCAGCAGCAGAGACAGGTCTTACTCCTACAATGAGCAGTTCTTC. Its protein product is CASSRDRSYSYNEQFF. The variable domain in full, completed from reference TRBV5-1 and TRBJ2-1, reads KAGVTQTPRYLIKTRGQQVTLSCSPISGHRSVSWYQQTPGQGLQFLFEYFSETQRNKGNFPGRFSGRQFSNSRSEMNVSTLELGDSALYLCASSRDRSYSYNEQFFGPGTRLTVL.

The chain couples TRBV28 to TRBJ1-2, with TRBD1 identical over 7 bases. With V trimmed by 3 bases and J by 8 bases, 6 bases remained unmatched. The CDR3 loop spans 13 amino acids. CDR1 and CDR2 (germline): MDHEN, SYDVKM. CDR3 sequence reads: CASSFTGEYGYTF. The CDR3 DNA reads TGTGCCAGCAGTTTTACAGGGGAGTACGGCTACACCTTC.

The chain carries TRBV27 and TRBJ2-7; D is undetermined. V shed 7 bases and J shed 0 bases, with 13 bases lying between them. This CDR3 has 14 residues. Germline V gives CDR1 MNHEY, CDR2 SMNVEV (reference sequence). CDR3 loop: CASTSAVSSYEQYF. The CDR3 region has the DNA TGTGCCAGCACTTCGGCAGTCAGCTCCTACGAGCAGTACTTC.